The rows below give T cell receptor beta chains drawn from one sample of a study of blood T cell repertoires in COVID-19. Assay used: immunoSEQ multiplex PCR; TCRdb lists only in-frame clones, some missing. The table shows around 70,000 clones, with about 80% occurring only once. The source material was peripheral blood. Receptor source: a human donor in a cohort sampled during active COVID-19. Each CDR3 is given with its conserved first and last residue. D genes are given only for firm matches. Size is stated for part of the rows, as once, few or many counts, or as a class when the clone is expanded.

TRBV7-2	NA	TRBJ1-6	NA	CASSSIEGNSPLHF	TGTGCCAGCAGTTCGATCGAGGGAAATTCACCCCTCCACTTT
TRBV28	NA	TRBJ1-1	NA	CASSDGQLGEAFF	TGTGCCAGCAGCGACGGACAGCTTGGGGAAGCTTTCTTT
TRBV3-1/TRBV3-2	NA	TRBJ2-5	NA	CASSRSERQETQYF	TGTGCCAGCAGCCGGTCAGAGCGGCAAGAGACCCAGTACTTC
TRBV18	NA	TRBJ1-4	TRBD1	CASSLSGTGAEKLFF	TGTGCCAGCTCACTTTCCGGGACAGGGGCTGAAAAACTGTTTTTT
TRBV10-3	NA	TRBJ2-3	NA	CAISESADARSDTQYF	TGTGCCATCAGTGAGTCGGCGGATGCACGATCAGATACGCAGTATTTT
TRBV15	NA	TRBJ2-5	NA	CATSRDLQETQYF	TGTGCCACCAGCAGAGATCTGCAAGAGACCCAGTACTTC
TRBV11-2	NA	TRBJ2-7	NA	CASSLSQGRSYEQYF	TGTGCCAGCAGCTTAAGCCAGGGAAGGTCCTACGAGCAGTACTTC
TRBV3-1/TRBV3-2	NA	TRBJ2-7	NA	CASSQVGGPTYEQYF	TGTGCCAGCAGCCAAGTTGGCGGGCCGACCTACGAGCAGTACTTC
TRBV25-1	NA	TRBJ1-3	TRBD1	CASSAQGAGNTIYF	TGTGCCAGCAGTGCACAGGGGGCTGGAAACACCATATATTTT
TRBV7-9	many	TRBJ2-2	TRBD1	CASSTQGATNTGELFF	TGTGCCAGCAGCACCCAGGGGGCTACGAACACCGGGGAGCTGTTTTTT
TRBV18	NA	TRBJ2-5	NA	CASSRGGETQYF	TGTGCCAGCTCTCGCGGAGGGGAGACCCAGTACTTC